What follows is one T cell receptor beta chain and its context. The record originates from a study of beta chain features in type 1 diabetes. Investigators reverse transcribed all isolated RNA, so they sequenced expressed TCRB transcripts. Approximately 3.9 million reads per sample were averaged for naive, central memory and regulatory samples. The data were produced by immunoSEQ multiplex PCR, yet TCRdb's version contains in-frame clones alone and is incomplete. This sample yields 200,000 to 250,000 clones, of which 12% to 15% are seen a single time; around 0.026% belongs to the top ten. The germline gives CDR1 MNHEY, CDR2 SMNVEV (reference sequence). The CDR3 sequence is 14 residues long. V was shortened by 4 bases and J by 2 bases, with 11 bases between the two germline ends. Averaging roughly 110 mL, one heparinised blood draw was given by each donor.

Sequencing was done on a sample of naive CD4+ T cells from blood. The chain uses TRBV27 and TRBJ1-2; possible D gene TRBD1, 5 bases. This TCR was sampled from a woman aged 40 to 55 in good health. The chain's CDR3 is CASSSGVGNYGYTF. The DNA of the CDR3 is TGTGCCAGCAGTTCGGGGGTGGGGAACTATGGCTACACCTTC.